This T cell receptor beta chain is from a study of CD8 T cells in ankylosing spondylitis. Study-wide findings and caveats: Some motif variants had been reported before (in reactive arthritis synovial fluid and blood). Disease-linked clones bore a CD8+ phenotype, appearing relatively rarely in peripheral blood. Characteristic of ankylosing spondylitis blood, it appeared, was a TCR beta motif comprising about eight highly homologous variants. Disease-linked clones were reportedly significantly enriched in matched ankylosing spondylitis synovial fluid.

About this clonotype itself: What it binds is unknown.

The CDR3 has 16 amino acids. V lost 8 bases, J lost 4 bases, and 21 bases lay in between. Germline CDR1 and CDR2: SGHNT and YENEEA. Each TCR beta library was made by quantitative 5'-RACE that incorporated molecular barcodes. Each CDR3 protein is one row after TCRdb ran MiXCR on the 5' RACE reads. The sample has roughly 370,000 distinct CDR3 sequences, 20% to 25% seen once. This rearrangement joins TRBV11-3 to TRBJ1-5, with D hard to call. Sequenced input: blood, either unsorted or a sorted T cell fraction (not recorded which). This clonotype was obtained from a male donor with ankylosing spondylitis. CDR3 loop: CASPSRRGDRNQPQHF. The CDR3 region has the DNA TGTGCCAGCCCCAGCAGGCGTGGGGATCGAAATCAGCCCCAGCATTTT.